The TCR beta chain described here comes from a study of T cells in Graves' hyperthyroidism and ophthalmopathy. General study results and limits: Ophthalmopathy stood apart from stable hyperthyroidism in a 13 V-J model. The model's output predicted ophthalmopathy at a median of roughly 6.9 months prior to onset.

Patients were aged 18 to 65, had disease duration under 2 months, and had newly diagnosed hyperthyroidism. Together with thyroid ultrasound, orbital computed tomography, serum thyroxine and TRAb, clinical symptoms were used for diagnoses. This clonotype was observed a few times. Its target is not known. RNA transcripts yielded amplified TCR beta CDR3 regions. A set of HTBI primers served as the primers for a first-round RT-PCR of the TCR CDR3. MiXCR, run by TCRdb on the multiplex PCR reads, gives a single entry per CDR3 protein. The data hold a few hundred thousand distinct CDR3 sequences, with around 15% observed a single time. This TCR was recovered from a woman between 18 and 30 years old with Graves' hyperthyroidism. Material for sequencing was blood.

DNA for the CDR3: TGCAGTGCACCATCCGGGACTAGCGGTTCCTACGAGCAGTACTTC. Translated: CSAPSGTSGSYEQYF. The V call is TRBV20-1, the J call TRBJ2-7; TRBD2 aligns across 11 bases. This CDR3 contains 15 residues. From germline, CDR1 is DFQATT and CDR2 SNEGSKA (reference sequence). The V gene end was trimmed by 6 bases and the J gene end by 1 base; junction bases not matched to a gene: 8.